Following are 14 T cell receptor beta chains from one sample sequenced in a study of CD8 T cells in ankylosing spondylitis. Study-wide results and limits: Roughly eight highly homologous variants made up a TCR beta motif that seemed to typify ankylosing spondylitis blood.

In TCRdb, the 5' RACE reads were re-called with MiXCR into one record per CDR3 protein. Among hundreds of thousands of distinct CDR3 sequences listed, 12% were seen once. Their antigen targets remain unknown. The sequenced sample consisted of blood, either unsorted or a sorted T cell fraction (not recorded which). The receptor source for this set is a male donor with ankylosing spondylitis.

This clonotype appeared a few times. The rearrangement joins TRBV12-3 or TRBV12-4 to TRBJ2-5; 15 bases agree with TRBD2. The CDR3 is made up of 20 amino acids. V shed 3 bases, J shed 2 bases, and the junction held 13 bases outside the gene matches. The CDR3 DNA reads TGTGCCAGCAGTTTCCGGGGACTAGCGGGAGGTCTCCCAGGTCAAGAGACCCAGTACTTC. This gives the protein CASSFRGLAGGLPGQETQYF.

The chain joins TRBV14 to TRBJ2-1; 11 nucleotides agree with TRBD2. Germline V CDR1 and CDR2: SGHDN, FVKESK. The CDR3 extends over 18 amino acids. The ends lost 5 bases at V and 0 bases at J; junction bases unmatched: 9. CDR3 loop: CASSGILAGESSYNEQFF. The CDR3 nucleotides read TGTGCCAGCAGCGGTATACTAGCGGGAGAGAGCTCCTACAATGAGCAGTTCTTC.

This clonotype was counted only a few times. The chain is built from TRBV20-1 and TRBJ2-2, with D tentatively TRBD1 (7 bases). Looked up from germline, CDR1 is DFQATT and CDR2 is SNEGSKA (reference sequence). The CDR3 loop spans 16 amino acids. V was shortened by 0 bases and J by 2 bases, with 13 bases between the two germline ends. CDR3 DNA: TGCAGTGCTAGAGAGTACAGGGGACTTAACACCGGGGAGCTGTTTTTT. Residues: CSAREYRGLNTGELFF.

This clonotype was counted a few times. The V gene is TRBV10-3, the J gene TRBJ1-1; a possible D gene is TRBD1 (5 bases). V lost 0 bases and J 2 bases, leaving 13 bases between the germline ends. Germline values: CDR1 ENHRY, CDR2 SYGVKD. CDR3 size: 16 residues. The CDR3 sequence is CAISESASTANTEAFF. CDR3 nucleotides: TGTGCCATCAGTGAGTCCGCGTCGACAGCAAACACTGAAGCTTTCTTT.

The genes are TRBV12-3 or TRBV12-4 and TRBJ1-1; D may be TRBD1 (5 bases). Trimming pared 6 bases from V and 4 bases from J, leaving 12 bases between. The CDR3 contains 13 residues. CDR3 loop: CASSPGHFTEAFF. The CDR3 coding sequence is TGTGCCAGCAGCCCTGGACATTTCACTGAAGCTTTCTTT.

This clonotype appeared a few times. The chain combines TRBV7-2 with TRBJ2-2, with D unclear. Germline V gene sequence: CDR1 SGHTA, CDR2 FQGNSA. Trimming cost V 5 bases and J 7 bases, with 14 bases left between them. The CDR3 sequence is 14 residues long. The CDR3 loop reads CASSPGWVVGELFF. The CDR3 region has the DNA TGTGCCAGCAGCCCAGGTTGGGTAGTCGGGGAGCTGTTTTTT.

The table lists this clonotype with a few counts. The V gene is TRBV4-1, the J gene TRBJ2-3; D possibly corresponds to TRBD2 (5 bases). CDR3 size: 13 residues. Germline-derived CDR1 and CDR2 are MGHRA and YSYEKL. The ends were cut back, 1 base at V and 5 bases at J, with 7 bases in the middle. The CDR3 DNA sequence: TGCGCCAGCAGCCAAGGAGAGGGAGATACGCAGTATTTT. Translating it yields CASSQGEGDTQYF.

This clonotype was counted many times. This chain connects TRBV11-2 to TRBJ2-3; D may correspond to TRBD1 or TRBD2 (5 bases each). With 6 bases removed from V and 2 bases from J, the gap between germline ends came to 9 bases. Per germline, CDR1 SGHAT and CDR2 FQNNGV. The length of the CDR3 is 13 residues. This chain's CDR3 is CASSLGTTDTQYF. The CDR3 DNA reads TGTGCCAGCAGTTTGGGGACCACAGATACGCAGTATTTT.

The V gene is TRBV20-1, the J gene TRBJ1-2, with TRBD1 matching over 10 bases. CDR3 length: 13 amino acids. V lost 5 bases and J lost 5; bases outside the gene matches: 5. Germline-derived CDR1 and CDR2 are DFQATT and SNEGSKA (reference sequence). The CDR3 DNA reads TGCAGTGCTGGAGGACAGGGGGTGTATGGCTACACCTTC. Translation gives CSAGGQGVYGYTF.

In this sample, this clonotype turned up a few times. This chain connects TRBV6-2 or TRBV6-3 to TRBJ2-5, with 13 bases fitting TRBD2. This CDR3 region has 19 residues. CDR1 is MNHEY, CDR2 SVGEGT, per germline. The V segment lost 6 bases and the J segment 5 bases; nucleotides outside the gene matches: 18. CDR3 in amino acids: CASSKPPKTSGRKSETQYF. Written as DNA, the CDR3 is TGTGCCAGCAGCAAACCGCCTAAGACTAGCGGGAGGAAGTCTGAGACCCAGTACTTC.

The chain combines TRBV11-3 with TRBJ2-3; D gene uncertain. The CDR3 consists of 13 residues. Germline V gives CDR1 SGHNT, CDR2 YENEEA. V was pared by 5 bases and J by 4 bases, with 10 bases between. CDR3 nucleotides: TGTGCCAGCAGCAATAGTGGTGCAGATACGCAGTATTTT. Translation: CASSNSGADTQYF.

This clonotype was recorded a few times. The rearrangement joins TRBV5-1 to TRBJ2-1; TRBD2 aligns across 10 bases. Trimming removed 6 bases from V and 12 bases from J; junction bases left unmatched: 12. Looked up from germline, CDR1 is SGHRS and CDR2 is YFSETQ. There are 14 residues in the CDR3. CDR3 region: CASISGLAGEGQFF. CDR3 nucleotide sequence: TGCGCCAGCATCTCGGGGCTAGCGGGAGAAGGGCAGTTCTTC.

This clonotype came up a few times. This chain uses TRBV9 with TRBJ2-5; D may be TRBD1 (6 bases). The CDR3 spans 12 residues. Trimming pared 0 bases from V and 10 bases from J, leaving 10 bases between. CDR1 is SGDLS, CDR2 YYNGEE, per germline. Here the CDR3 DNA reads TGTGCCAGCAGCGTAGAGGGGGAAGGCCAGTACTTC. Its translation: CASSVEGEGQYF.

This clonotype turned up a few times. This chain uses TRBV7-9 with TRBJ2-3, with TRBD2 matching 8 bases. Germline values: CDR1 SEHNR, CDR2 FQNEAQ (reference sequence). The CDR3 runs to 15 residues. Trimming cost V 3 bases and J 8 bases; bases outside gene matches: 10. This CDR3 reads CASSFQSGSGGTQYF. CDR3 coding DNA: TGTGCCAGCAGCTTCCAGAGCGGGAGCGGGGGTACGCAGTATTTT.